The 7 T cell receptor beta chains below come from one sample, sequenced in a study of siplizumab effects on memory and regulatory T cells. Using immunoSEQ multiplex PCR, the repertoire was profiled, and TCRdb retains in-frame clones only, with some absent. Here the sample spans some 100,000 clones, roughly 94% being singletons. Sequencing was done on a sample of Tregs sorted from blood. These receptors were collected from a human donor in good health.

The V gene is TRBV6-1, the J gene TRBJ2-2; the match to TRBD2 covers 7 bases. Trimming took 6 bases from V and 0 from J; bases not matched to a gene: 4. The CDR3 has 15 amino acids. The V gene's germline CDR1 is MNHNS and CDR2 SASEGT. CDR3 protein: CASRGRGSNTGELFF. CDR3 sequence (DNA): TGTGCCAGCAGAGGGAGGGGTTCGAACACCGGGGAGCTGTTTTTT.

CDR3 protein: CATSRDNQPQHF. CDR3 coding DNA: TGTGCCACCAGCAGAGACAATCAGCCCCAGCATTTT. This rearrangement joins TRBV15 to TRBJ1-5; no reliable D call. CDR3 length equals 12 residues. V was clipped by 0 bases and J by 3 bases, with 0 bases between them. Germline V lookup: CDR1 LNHNV, CDR2 YYDKDF (reference sequence).

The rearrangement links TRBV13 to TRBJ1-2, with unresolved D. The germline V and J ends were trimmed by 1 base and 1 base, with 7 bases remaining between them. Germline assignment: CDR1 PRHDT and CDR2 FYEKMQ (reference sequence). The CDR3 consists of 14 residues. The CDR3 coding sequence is TGTGCCAGCAGCTTAGCCCGGGGTAACTATGGCTACACCTTC. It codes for CASSLARGNYGYTF. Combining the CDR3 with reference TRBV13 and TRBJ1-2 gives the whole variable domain AAGVIQSPRHLIKEKRETATLKCYPIPRHDTVYWYQQGPGQDPQFLISFYEKMQSDKGSIPDRFSAQQFSDYHSELNMSSLELGDSALYFCASSLARGNYGYTFGSGTRLTVV.

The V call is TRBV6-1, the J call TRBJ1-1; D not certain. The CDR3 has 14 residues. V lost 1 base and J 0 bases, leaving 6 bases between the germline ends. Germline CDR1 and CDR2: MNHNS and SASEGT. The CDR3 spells CASSEVGMNTEAFF. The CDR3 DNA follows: TGTGCCAGCAGTGAAGTGGGGATGAACACTGAAGCTTTCTTT.

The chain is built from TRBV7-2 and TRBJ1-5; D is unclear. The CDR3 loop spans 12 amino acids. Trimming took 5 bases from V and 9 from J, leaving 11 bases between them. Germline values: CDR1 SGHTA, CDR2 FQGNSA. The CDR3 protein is CASSNGLGPQHF. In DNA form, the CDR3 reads TGTGCCAGCAGCAACGGGCTGGGGCCCCAGCATTTT.

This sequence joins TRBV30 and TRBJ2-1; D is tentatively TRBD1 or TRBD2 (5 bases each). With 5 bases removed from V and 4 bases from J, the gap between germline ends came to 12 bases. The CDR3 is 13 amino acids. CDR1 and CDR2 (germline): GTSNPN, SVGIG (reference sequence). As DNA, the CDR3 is TGTGCCTGGGGGACCGGGGTTTACAATGAGCAGTTCTTC. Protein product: CAWGTGVYNEQFF.

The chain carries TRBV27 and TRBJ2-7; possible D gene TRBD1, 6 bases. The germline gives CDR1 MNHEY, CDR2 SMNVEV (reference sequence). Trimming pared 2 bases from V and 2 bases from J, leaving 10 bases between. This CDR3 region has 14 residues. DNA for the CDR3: TGTGCCAGCAGTTTAACAGGGTCCACCTACGAGCAGTACTTC. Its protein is CASSLTGSTYEQYF.